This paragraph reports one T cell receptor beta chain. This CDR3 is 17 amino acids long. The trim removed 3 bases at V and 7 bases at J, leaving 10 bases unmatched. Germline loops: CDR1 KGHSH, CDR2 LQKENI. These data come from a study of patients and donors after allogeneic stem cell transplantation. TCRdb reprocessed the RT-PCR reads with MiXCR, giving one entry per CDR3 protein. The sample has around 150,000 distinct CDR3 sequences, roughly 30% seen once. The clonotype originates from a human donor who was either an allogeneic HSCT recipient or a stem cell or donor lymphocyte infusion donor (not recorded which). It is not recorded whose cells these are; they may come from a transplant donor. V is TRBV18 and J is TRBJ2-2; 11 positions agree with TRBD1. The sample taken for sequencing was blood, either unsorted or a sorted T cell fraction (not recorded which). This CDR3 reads CASSPEPGQGVFGELFF. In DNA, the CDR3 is TGTGCCAGCTCACCGGAACCGGGACAGGGGGTTTTCGGGGAGCTGTTTTTT.